These T cell receptor beta chains were read from a single sample in a study of Graves' ophthalmopathy and Graves' hyperthyroidism. TCRdb used MiXCR to reprocess the multiplex PCR reads, holding one entry per CDR3 protein. There are 400,000 to 500,000 distinct CDR3 sequences in the sample; roughly 21% occur only once, and roughly 3% lies in the top ten. The sequencing sample was made of peripheral blood. All receptors come from a woman aged 18 to 35 with stable Graves' hyperthyroidism. CDR3s include the opening cysteine and the closing phenylalanine or tryptophan. D genes are given only for firm matches. Not all rows give a size; the values are once, few, many and, for expanded clones, a class.

D	V	J	size	DNA	CDR3
TRBD1	TRBV7-6	TRBJ1-2	-	TGTGCCAGCAGTTTTGGGACAGAAACTGGCTACACCTTC	CASSFGTETGYTF
-	TRBV4-1	TRBJ2-7	many	TGCGCCAGCAGCCCAACAGGGCGGAACGAGCAGTACTTC	CASSPTGRNEQYF
-	TRBV6-1	TRBJ1-6	many	TGTGCCAGCAGCAGGGGAAAGTATAATTCACCCCTCCACTTT	CASSRGKYNSPLHF
-	TRBV27	TRBJ1-6	many	TGTGCCAGCAGTTTATTGGCCTTACAGGATAATTCACCCCTCCACTTT	CASSLLALQDNSPLHF
-	TRBV6-5	TRBJ1-5	-	TGTGCCAGCAGTTACGTCCGCAATCAGCCCCAGCATTTT	CASSYVRNQPQHF
-	TRBV3-1	TRBJ1-2	many	TGTGCCAGCAGCCAAGGATCAGTGAGAAACTATGGCTACACCTTC	CASSQGSVRNYGYTF
-	TRBV6-1	TRBJ1-1	many	TGTGCCAGCAGTGAAATGGCGCAGGTGAACACTGAAGCTTTCTTT	CASSEMAQVNTEAFF
TRBD1	TRBV11-2	TRBJ1-2	-	TGTGCCAGCAGCCACTACAGGGGGCGCAACTATGGCTACACCTTC	CASSHYRGRNYGYTF
-	TRBV12-3/TRBV12-4	TRBJ1-1	many	TGTGCCAGCAGCTCGTTAACTGAAGCTTTCTTT	CASSSLTEAFF
-	TRBV24-1	TRBJ2-5	many	TGTGCCACCAGTGAGAGGGGAGAGACCCAGTACTTC	CATSERGETQYF
-	TRBV20-1	TRBJ2-5	many	TGCAGTGGAACAGGGAACCAAGAGACCCAGTACTTC	CSGTGNQETQYF
TRBD1	TRBV2	TRBJ1-2	many	TGTGCCAGCAGGAGCCGACAGGGGCGGAAGGACTATGGCTACACCTTC	CASRSRQGRKDYGYTF
-	TRBV12-3/TRBV12-4	TRBJ2-5	many	TGTGCCAGCAGTTTGACGAGATTGAAAGAGACCCAGTACTTC	CASSLTRLKETQYF
TRBD2	TRBV20-1	TRBJ2-7	many	TGCAGTGCTAGGGACGGGACTAGCCAGAGCGAGCAGTACTTC	CSARDGTSQSEQYF
TRBD1	TRBV6-1	TRBJ2-7	-	TGTGCCAGCAGTATTTGGACAGGGGGTTTCGACGAGCAGTACTTC	CASSIWTGGFDEQYF
TRBD2	TRBV6-2/TRBV6-3	TRBJ2-7	-	TGTGCCAGCCGGACTAGCGGGGGGGCCTCCGAGCAGTACTTC	CASRTSGGASEQYF
-	TRBV12-3/TRBV12-4	TRBJ1-5	many	TGTGCCAGCAGTGGGCAGGATGTCAGCAATCAGCCCCAGCATTTT	CASSGQDVSNQPQHF
-	TRBV27	TRBJ1-1	many	TGTGCCAGCCTAGGACCGGTGGGAATGAACACTGAAGCTTTCTTT	CASLGPVGMNTEAFF
-	TRBV5-1	TRBJ2-7	few	TGCGCCAGCAGCTTGAAAGACCAGAGGAGCTACGAGCAGTACTTC	CASSLKDQRSYEQYF
-	TRBV19	TRBJ1-1	many	TGTGCCAGTTCGTCAGTCTTGAACACTGAAGCTTTCTTT	CASSSVLNTEAFF
-	TRBV2	TRBJ2-5	many	TGTGCCAGCTTGCGGGAGACCCAGTACTTC	CASLRETQYF
-	TRBV4-1	TRBJ1-5	-	TGCGCCAGCAGCCAAGCTGGGGTAACTCAGCCCCAGCATTTT	CASSQAGVTQPQHF
-	TRBV4-1	TRBJ2-7	-	TGCGCCAGCAGCCAAGGGAGGTTTGGGGCCTACGAGCAGTACTTC	CASSQGRFGAYEQYF
TRBD1	TRBV11-1	TRBJ1-2	few	TGTGCCAGCAGCCCACTCCGGGAGGCAGGGACAGATGGCTACACCTTC	CASSPLREAGTDGYTF
TRBD2	TRBV27	TRBJ2-4	many	TGTGCCAGCAGTTTGTGGATAGGAAGCGGGAGGTTTAGACGCGGGGCCAAAAACATTCAGTACTTC	CASSLWIGSGRFRRGAKNIQYF
-	TRBV27	TRBJ1-1	many	TGTGCCAGCAGTTTAGCGGGCAGGGTTGGGAACACTGAAGCTTTCTTT	CASSLAGRVGNTEAFF
TRBD1	TRBV12-3/TRBV12-4	TRBJ1-3	-	TGTGCCAGCAGTACGACAGGGAACACCATATATTTT	CASSTTGNTIYF
TRBD1	TRBV12-3/TRBV12-4	TRBJ2-2	-	TGTGCCAGCAGTATCCGGGACAGGGATGCCGGGGAGCTGTTTTTT	CASSIRDRDAGELFF
TRBD1	TRBV28	TRBJ1-6	many	TGTGCCAGCAGTTTCCCCGACAGGGGAACCCTCCACTTT	CASSFPDRGTLHF
-	TRBV12-3/TRBV12-4	TRBJ1-1	many	TGTGCCAGCAGTTTAGTGCTGGGGGCGACGACCACTGAAGCTTTCTTT	CASSLVLGATTTEAFF
-	TRBV12-3/TRBV12-4	TRBJ1-1	-	TGTGCCAGCAGTTTAACAGGGAGTGCGAACTCTGAAGCTTTCTTT	CASSLTGSANSEAFF
TRBD1	TRBV20-1	TRBJ1-2	many	TGCAGTGCTCCTCGACAGGGAGCGAACTATGGCTACACCTTC	CSAPRQGANYGYTF
-	TRBV10-3	TRBJ2-6	many	TGTGCCATCAGTGATCGTCTAGGAGGGGCAAACTCTGGGGCCAACGTCCTGACTTTC	CAISDRLGGANSGANVLTF
-	TRBV11-2	TRBJ1-2	-	TGTGCCAGCAGGCGTCCGGGGGCTTTAAACTATGGCTACACCTTC	CASRRPGALNYGYTF
TRBD2	TRBV28	TRBJ2-7	many	TGTGCCAGCATCGACCCGCGGGGGTACGAGCAGTACTTC	CASIDPRGYEQYF
-	TRBV29-1	TRBJ1-2	many	TGCAGCGTTTTAGGGGATGACTATGGCTACACCTTC	CSVLGDDYGYTF
TRBD2	TRBV20-1	TRBJ2-7	many	TGCAGTGCTAGCGGGAGGGGGTCCTACGAGCAGTACTTC	CSASGRGSYEQYF
-	TRBV30	TRBJ2-5	many	TGTGCCTGGAGTTTGACAGGCGGAGAGACCCAGTACTTC	CAWSLTGGETQYF
TRBD2	TRBV7-6	TRBJ2-7	many	TGTGCCAGCAGCTTAGGGACTAGCGGATTCTACGAGCAGTACTTC	CASSLGTSGFYEQYF
-	TRBV28	TRBJ2-5	many	TGTGCCAGCAGTCAGGGACCACTCCAAGAGACCCAGTACTTC	CASSQGPLQETQYF
-	TRBV20-1	TRBJ1-2	-	TGCAGTGCTAGGCAAGGCTATGGCTACACCTTC	CSARQGYGYTF
TRBD2	TRBV29-1	TRBJ2-2	many	TGCAGCGCCGCGGGACTAAACACCGGGGAGCTGTTTTTT	CSAAGLNTGELFF
TRBD1	TRBV2	TRBJ2-7	many	TGTGCCAGCAGAGACATGACAGGGCCCTACGAGCAGTACTTC	CASRDMTGPYEQYF
-	TRBV14	TRBJ2-7	many	TGTGCCAGCAGCCAAGTCCACGAGCAGTACTTC	CASSQVHEQYF
-	TRBV12-3/TRBV12-4	TRBJ1-2	once	TGTGCCAGCAGGGAGTCAAACTATGGCTACACCTTC	CASRESNYGYTF
-	TRBV11-2	TRBJ1-1	few	TGTGCCAGCAGCTTTAAACAAAACACTGAAGCTTGCTTT	CASSFKQNTEACF
TRBD2	TRBV11-2	TRBJ2-4	many	TGTGCCAGCAGCCCCTGGGTTAGCGGGGGCAACATTCAGTACTTC	CASSPWVSGGNIQYF
-	TRBV12-3/TRBV12-4	TRBJ2-7	many	TGTGCCAGCAGTCCGCAGACCTCAAAGGAGCAGTACTTC	CASSPQTSKEQYF
-	TRBV20-1	TRBJ2-5	-	TGTAGTGCTAAGGGGGGGGGCCGGGAGACCAAGTACTTC	CSAKGGGRETKYF
-	TRBV28	TRBJ1-1	few	TGTGCCAGCAGCGGGGGGCTGGACAGATCCACTGAAGCTTTCTTT	CASSGGLDRSTEAFF
-	TRBV6-5	TRBJ2-7	many	TGTGCCAGCAGTTACAGGGAGAACTACGAGCAGTACTTC	CASSYRENYEQYF
-	TRBV30	TRBJ1-2	many	TGTGCCTGGAACGGCTACACCTTC	CAWNGYTF